Listed here are 14 T cell receptor beta chains from one sample, sequenced in a study of cytomegalovirus exposure and HLA in healthy donors. The study ran its PCR with 60 Vbeta and 13 Jbeta primers. Method: immunoSEQ multiplex PCR; TCRdb's copy keeps in-frame clones and lacks some. The data hold under 200,000 clones, with just under 80% observed a single time. The sample was PBMCs. All receptors come from a woman aged 45-65 years in good health and CMV-seropositive.

The chain recombines TRBV18 with TRBJ1-1; D gene uncertain. Germline V gene lookup returns CDR1 KGHSH and CDR2 LQKENI. Trimming stripped 2 bases from V and 0 bases from J, with 10 bases between. The CDR3 loop spans 15 amino acids. CDR3: CASSPSVEMNTEAFF. CDR3 nucleotide sequence: TGTGCCAGCTCACCATCCGTAGAGATGAACACTGAAGCTTTCTTT.

The chain has TRBV6-1 and TRBJ1-2; D is uncertain. Looked up from germline, CDR1 is MNHNS and CDR2 is SASEGT. V shed 4 bases and J shed 1 base, with 16 bases lying between them. The CDR3 length is 16 residues. CDR3 residues: CASSAWIWAINYGYTF. Written as DNA, the CDR3 is TGTGCCAGCAGTGCCTGGATTTGGGCGATTAACTATGGCTACACCTTC.

The chain has TRBV27 and TRBJ1-1, with 8 bases identical to TRBD1. J was trimmed by 1 base and V by 6 bases; bases with no gene match: 7. The CDR3 extends over 15 amino acids. Germline loops: CDR1 MNHEY, CDR2 SMNVEV (reference sequence). The CDR3 protein is CASRVDRVKNTEAFF. In nucleotides, the CDR3 is TGTGCCAGCAGAGTGGACAGGGTAAAGAACACTGAAGCTTTCTTT.

The V and J genes are TRBV28 and TRBJ2-7, with D possibly matching TRBD1 (6 bases). The V gene's germline CDR1 is MDHEN and CDR2 SYDVKM. V was pared by 5 bases and J by 5 bases, with 19 bases between. The CDR3 spans 15 residues. CDR3 DNA sequence: TGTGCCAGCAGTCCCCGGGACATCGGGTTTGACGAGCAGTACTTC. Its protein product is CASSPRDIGFDEQYF.

This clone showed up just a few times. V usage is TRBV5-4 and J usage is TRBJ1-3; 7 positions match TRBD1. CDR1 is SGHNT and CDR2 is YYREEE in the germline V gene (reference sequence). CDR3 length: 13 amino acids. After removal of 4 bases from V and 4 bases from J, the junction contained 2 bases not matched to a gene. The CDR3 loop is CASSLGQGNTIYF. CDR3 DNA sequence: TGTGCCAGCAGCCTGGGACAGGGAAACACCATATATTTT.

The CDR3 nucleotides are TGTGCCAGTAGGACCGGGACTTCTAATTCACCCCTCCACTTT. It codes for CASRTGTSNSPLHF. This rearrangement joins TRBV19 to TRBJ1-6; perhaps TRBD1 as D (5 bases). The CDR3 consists of 14 residues. Trimming stripped 6 bases from V and 6 bases from J, with 12 bases between. Per the germline V gene, CDR1 is LNHDA and CDR2 is SQIVND (reference sequence).

The chain links TRBV5-4 to TRBJ2-2, with D tentatively TRBD2 (6 bases). The V gene lost 1 base and the J gene lost 2 bases, with 9 bases spanning the gap. The CDR3 has 15 amino acids. Germline V gives CDR1 SGHNT, CDR2 YYREEE (reference sequence). The chain's CDR3 is CASSLRGLNTGELFF. In nucleotides, the CDR3 is TGTGCCAGCAGCTTGCGGGGACTTAACACCGGGGAGCTGTTTTTT.

The rearrangement joins TRBV27 to TRBJ2-1; 7 bases are shared with TRBD1. Germline V gene lookup returns CDR1 MNHEY and CDR2 SMNVEV (reference sequence). The CDR3 loop spans 15 amino acids. V gave up 5 bases and J gave up 3 bases; unmatched junction bases: 7. The CDR3 nucleotides read TGTGCCAGCAGTCTGACCGGGACAGTCTACAATGAGCAGTTCTTC. Translating gives CASSLTGTVYNEQFF.

The genes are TRBV7-2 and TRBJ1-1; D unclear. This CDR3 region has 13 residues. Germline V gene lookup returns CDR1 SGHTA and CDR2 FQGNSA. Trimming took 4 bases from V and 1 from J, leaving 7 bases between them. CDR3 nucleotide sequence: TGTGCCAGCAGCTCCTACTCGAACACTGAAGCTTTCTTT. It codes for CASSSYSNTEAFF. The full variable domain, in which reference TRBV7-2 and TRBJ1-1 provide the parts outside the CDR3, is GAGVSQSPSNKVTEKGKDVELRCDPISGHTALYWYRQSLGQGLEFLIYFQGNSAPDKSGLPSDRFSAERTGGSVSTLTIQRTQQEDSAVYLCASSSYSNTEAFFGQGTRLTVV.

The chain combines TRBV5-1 with TRBJ2-5; a weak D match, TRBD2 (5 bases). Trimming stripped 1 base from V and 0 bases from J, with 16 bases between. This CDR3 region has 17 residues. Germline V CDR1 and CDR2: SGHRS, YFSETQ. CDR3 DNA sequence: TGCGCCAGCAGCTTGTCCCTAGCCCCAACGTACCAAGAGACCCAGTACTTC. Encoded protein: CASSLSLAPTYQETQYF.

The V and J genes are TRBV10-3 and TRBJ1-2; TRBD1 matches 8 bases. The ends lost 8 bases at V and 6 bases at J; junction bases unmatched: 2. The germline V gene encodes CDR1 ENHRY and CDR2 SYGVKD. This CDR3 is 11 amino acids long. The CDR3: CAISGGDGYTF. CDR3 in DNA: TGTGCCATCTCAGGGGGCGATGGCTACACCTTC.

This rearrangement joins TRBV4-1 to TRBJ2-7, with TRBD1 matching over 8 bases. With V trimmed by 4 bases and J by 13 bases, 18 bases remained unmatched. Per the germline V gene, CDR1 is MGHRA and CDR2 is YSYEKL. CDR3 length: 15 residues. CDR3 in DNA: TGCGCCAGCAGCCGGGGACAGGTCAGGGCCGGCCGGACTTACTTC. Its translation: CASSRGQVRAGRTYF.

The chain couples TRBV7-2 to TRBJ2-5; the D gene is possibly TRBD1 (6 bases). In germline, CDR1 is SGHTA, CDR2 FQGNSA. Trimming removed 7 bases from V and 0 bases from J, with 15 bases in between. The CDR3 covers 15 residues. CDR3 DNA sequence: TGTGCCAGCACACGACAGGTCCCCTACCAAGAGACCCAGTACTTC. This encodes CASTRQVPYQETQYF.

This chain links TRBV18 with TRBJ2-7; D is unresolved. The length of the CDR3 is 15 residues. The germline gives CDR1 KGHSH, CDR2 LQKENI. V was trimmed by 4 bases and J by 2 bases, leaving 15 bases between them. The DNA for the CDR3 is TGTGCCAGCTCACTCGTCACATACCCCCCCTACGAGCAGTACTTC. This gives the protein CASSLVTYPPYEQYF.